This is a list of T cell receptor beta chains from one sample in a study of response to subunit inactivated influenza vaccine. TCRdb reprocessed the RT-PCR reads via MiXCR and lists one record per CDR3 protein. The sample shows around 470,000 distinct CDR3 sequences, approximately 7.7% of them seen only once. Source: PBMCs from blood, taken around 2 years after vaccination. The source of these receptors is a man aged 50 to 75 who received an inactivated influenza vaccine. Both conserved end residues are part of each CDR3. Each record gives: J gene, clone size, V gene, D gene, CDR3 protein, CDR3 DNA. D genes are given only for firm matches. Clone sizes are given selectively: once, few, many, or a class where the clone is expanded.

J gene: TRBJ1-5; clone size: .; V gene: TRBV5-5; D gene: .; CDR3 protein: CASSLVGGYYSNQPQHF; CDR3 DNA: TGTGCCAGCAGCTTGGTCGGGGGATACTATAGCAATCAGCCCCAGCATTTT
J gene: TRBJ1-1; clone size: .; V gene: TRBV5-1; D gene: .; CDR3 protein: CASSLGQIMNTEAFF; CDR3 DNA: TGCGCCAGCAGCTTGGGACAGATCATGAACACTGAAGCTTTCTTT
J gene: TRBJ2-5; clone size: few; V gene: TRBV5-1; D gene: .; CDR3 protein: CASSLESAGKTQYF; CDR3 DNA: TGCGCCAGCAGCTTGGAGTCAGCCGGAAAGACCCAGTACTTC
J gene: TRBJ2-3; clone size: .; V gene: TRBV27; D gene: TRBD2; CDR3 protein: CASSYVTSGRARGTDTQYF; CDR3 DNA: TGTGCCAGCAGTTACGTGACTAGCGGGAGGGCCAGGGGAACAGATACGCAGTATTTT
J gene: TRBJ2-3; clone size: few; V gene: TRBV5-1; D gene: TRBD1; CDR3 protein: CASSPGQGIDTQYF; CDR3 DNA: TGCGCCAGCAGCCCAGGACAGGGAATAGATACGCAGTATTTT
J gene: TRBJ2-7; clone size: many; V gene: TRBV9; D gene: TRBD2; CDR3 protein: CASSFSWGGYEQYF; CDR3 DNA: TGTGCCAGCAGCTTTTCTTGGGGGGGTTACGAGCAGTACTTC
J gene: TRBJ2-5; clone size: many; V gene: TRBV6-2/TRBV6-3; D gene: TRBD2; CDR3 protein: CASSSTSDQETQYF; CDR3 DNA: TGTGCCAGCAGTTCCACTAGCGACCAAGAGACCCAGTACTTC
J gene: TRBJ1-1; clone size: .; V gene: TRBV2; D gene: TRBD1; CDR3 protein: CASSEGTGGKRAEAFF; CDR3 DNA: TGTGCCAGCAGTGAGGGGACAGGGGGCAAGAGAGCTGAAGCTTTCTTT
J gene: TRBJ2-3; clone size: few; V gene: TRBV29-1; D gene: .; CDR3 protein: CSVEEVATDTQYF; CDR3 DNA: TGCAGCGTTGAGGAGGTTGCCACAGATACGCAGTATTTT
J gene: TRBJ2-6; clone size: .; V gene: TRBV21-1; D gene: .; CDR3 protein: CASSKGTGWANVLTF; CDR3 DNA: TGTGCCAGCAGCAAAGGGACAGGGTGGGCCAACGTCCTGACTTTC
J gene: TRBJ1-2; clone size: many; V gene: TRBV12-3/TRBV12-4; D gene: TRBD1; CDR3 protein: CASSDDRVFAAMDLNYGYTF; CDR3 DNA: TGTGCCAGCAGTGACGACAGGGTTTTTGCTGCAATGGACCTTAACTATGGCTACACCTTC
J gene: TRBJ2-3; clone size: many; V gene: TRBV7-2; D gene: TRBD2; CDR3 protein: CASTIVAGADTQYF; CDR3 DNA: TGTGCCAGCACCATTGTAGCGGGAGCAGATACGCAGTATTTT
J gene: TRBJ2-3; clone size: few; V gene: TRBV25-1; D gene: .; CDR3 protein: CASSRPGTDTQYF; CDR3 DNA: TGTGCCAGCAGTAGACCGGGGACAGATACGCAGTATTTT
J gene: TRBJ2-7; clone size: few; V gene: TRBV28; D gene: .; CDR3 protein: CASSQERGQYF; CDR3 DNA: TGTGCCAGCAGTCAGGAGAGGGGGCAGTACTTC
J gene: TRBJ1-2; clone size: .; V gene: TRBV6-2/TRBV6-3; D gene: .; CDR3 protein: CASSYTYRYTF; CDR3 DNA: TGTGCCAGCAGTTACACCTATCGCTACACCTTC
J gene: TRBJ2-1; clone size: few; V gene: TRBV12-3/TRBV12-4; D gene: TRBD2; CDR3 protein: CASSPHRLAGGNEQFF; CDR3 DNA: TGTGCCAGCAGTCCCCATCGACTAGCGGGAGGGAATGAGCAGTTCTTC
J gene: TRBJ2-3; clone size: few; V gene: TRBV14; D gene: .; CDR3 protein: CASSQDIRSTQYF; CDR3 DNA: TGTGCCAGCAGCCAAGATATCCGGTCGACGCAGTATTTT
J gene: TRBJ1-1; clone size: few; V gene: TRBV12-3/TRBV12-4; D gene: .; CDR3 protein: CASSLHGQLKNTEAFF; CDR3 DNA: TGTGCCAGCAGTCTCCATGGCCAACTAAAAAACACTGAAGCTTTCTTT
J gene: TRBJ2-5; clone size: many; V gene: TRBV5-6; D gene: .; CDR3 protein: CASRALRASSKTQYF; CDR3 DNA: TGTGCCAGCAGGGCCCTCCGGGCTTCAAGTAAGACCCAGTACTTC
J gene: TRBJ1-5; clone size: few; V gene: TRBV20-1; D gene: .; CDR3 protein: CSVQTGPGNQPQHF; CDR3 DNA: TGCAGTGTTCAGACGGGACCCGGCAATCAGCCCCAGCATTTT
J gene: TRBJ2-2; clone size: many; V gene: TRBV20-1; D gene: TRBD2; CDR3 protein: CSARGLAANTGELFF; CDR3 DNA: TGCAGTGCCCGGGGACTAGCGGCGAACACCGGGGAGCTGTTTTTT
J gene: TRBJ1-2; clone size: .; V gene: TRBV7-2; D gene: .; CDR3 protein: CASSWNGMNYGYTF; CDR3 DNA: TGTGCCAGCAGTTGGAATGGAATGAACTATGGCTACACCTTC
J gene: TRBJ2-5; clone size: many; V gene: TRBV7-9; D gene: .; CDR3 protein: CASSYRQEQETQYF; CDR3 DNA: TGTGCCAGCAGCTACCGACAGGAACAAGAGACCCAGTACTTC
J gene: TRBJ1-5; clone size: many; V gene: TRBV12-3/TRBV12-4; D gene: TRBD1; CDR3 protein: CASSSAGVTGGNQPQHF; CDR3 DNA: TGTGCCAGCAGTTCCGCGGGGGTGACAGGGGGCAATCAGCCCCAGCATTTT
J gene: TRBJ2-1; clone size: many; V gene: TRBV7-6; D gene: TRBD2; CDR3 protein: CASSLSGTNYNEQFF; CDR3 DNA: TGTGCCAGCAGCCTATCCGGGACTAACTACAATGAGCAGTTCTTC
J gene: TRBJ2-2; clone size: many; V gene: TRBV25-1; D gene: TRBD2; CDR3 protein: CASSEYSGSTGELFF; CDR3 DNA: TGTGCCAGCAGTGAATATAGCGGGAGCACCGGGGAGCTGTTTTTT
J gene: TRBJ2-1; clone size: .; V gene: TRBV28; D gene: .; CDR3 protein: CASSWVGGYNEQFF; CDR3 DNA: TGTGCCAGCAGTTGGGTGGGAGGCTACAATGAGCAGTTCTTC
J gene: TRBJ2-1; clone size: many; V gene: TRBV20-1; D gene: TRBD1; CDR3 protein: CSAGVGDRDEQFF; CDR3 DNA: TGCAGTGCTGGGGTGGGGGACAGGGATGAGCAGTTCTTC
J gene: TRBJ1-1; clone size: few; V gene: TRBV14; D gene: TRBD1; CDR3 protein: CASSQTGGRAEAFF; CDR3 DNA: TGTGCCAGCAGCCAGACAGGGGGACGCGCTGAAGCTTTCTTT
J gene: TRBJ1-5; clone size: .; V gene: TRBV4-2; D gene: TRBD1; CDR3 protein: CASSLGGQGSDQPQHF; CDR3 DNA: TGTGCCAGCAGCCTCGGGGGACAGGGTTCGGATCAGCCCCAGCATTTT
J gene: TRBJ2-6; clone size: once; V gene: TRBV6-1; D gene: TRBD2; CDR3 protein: CATEREAPSGANVLTF; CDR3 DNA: TGTGCGACCGAGCGGGAGGCCCCTTCGGGGGCCAACGTCCTGACTTTC
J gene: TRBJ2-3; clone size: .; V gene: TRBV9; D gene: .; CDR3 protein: CASSLSQITDTQYF; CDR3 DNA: TGTGCCAGCAGCCTCAGCCAGATCACAGATACGCAGTATTTT
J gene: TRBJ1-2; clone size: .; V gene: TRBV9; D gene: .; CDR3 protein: CASSRTDLSYTF; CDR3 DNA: TGTGCCAGCAGCCGGACAGATTTAAGCTACACCTTC
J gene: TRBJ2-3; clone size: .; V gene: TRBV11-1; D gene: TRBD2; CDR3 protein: CASSSMILGEGYTDTQYF; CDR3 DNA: TGTGCCAGCAGCTCCATGATCCTAGGGGAGGGGTACACAGATACGCAGTATTTT
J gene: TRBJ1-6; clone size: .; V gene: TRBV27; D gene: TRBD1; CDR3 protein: CASSTGQGAGSPLHF; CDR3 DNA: TGTGCCAGCAGTACGGGACAGGGGGCTGGTTCACCCCTCCACTTT
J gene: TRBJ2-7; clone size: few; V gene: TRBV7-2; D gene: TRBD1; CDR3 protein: CASSLDRGTFYEQYF; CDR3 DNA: TGTGCCAGCAGCTTAGACAGGGGAACCTTCTACGAGCAGTACTTC
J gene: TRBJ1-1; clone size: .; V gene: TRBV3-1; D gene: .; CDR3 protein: CASSRTEGGSEAFF; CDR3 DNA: TGTGCCAGCAGCCGCACTGAAGGGGGGTCTGAAGCTTTCTTT
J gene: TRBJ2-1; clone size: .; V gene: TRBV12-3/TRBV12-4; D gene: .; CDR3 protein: CASREERGSFYNEQFF; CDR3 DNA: TGTGCCAGCAGGGAAGAAAGGGGCTCTTTCTACAATGAGCAGTTCTTC
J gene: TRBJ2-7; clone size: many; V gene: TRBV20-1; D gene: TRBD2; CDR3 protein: CSASLTSGRVHEQYF; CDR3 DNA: TGCAGTGCTAGCCTCACTAGCGGGAGGGTCCACGAGCAGTACTTC
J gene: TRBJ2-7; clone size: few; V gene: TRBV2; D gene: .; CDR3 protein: CASNVGEFWEQYF; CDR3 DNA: TGTGCCAGCAATGTGGGGGAGTTTTGGGAGCAGTACTTC
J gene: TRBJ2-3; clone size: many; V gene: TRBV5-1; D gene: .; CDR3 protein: CASSLGGGSADTQYF; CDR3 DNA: TGCGCCAGCAGCTTGGGAGGTGGGTCCGCAGATACGCAGTATTTT
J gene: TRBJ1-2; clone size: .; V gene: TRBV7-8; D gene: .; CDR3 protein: CASSPGAGTSSYGYTF; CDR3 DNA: TGTGCCAGCAGCCCCGGGGCGGGGACCTCCTCCTATGGCTACACCTTC
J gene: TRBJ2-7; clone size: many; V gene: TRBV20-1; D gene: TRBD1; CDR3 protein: CSARDTGGVGYEQYF; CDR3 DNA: TGCAGTGCTAGAGATACAGGGGGCGTAGGTTACGAGCAGTACTTC
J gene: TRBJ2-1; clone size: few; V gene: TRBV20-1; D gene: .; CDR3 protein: CSARGVGYNYNEQFF; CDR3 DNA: TGCAGTGCTAGAGGGGTGGGCTATAACTACAATGAGCAGTTCTTC
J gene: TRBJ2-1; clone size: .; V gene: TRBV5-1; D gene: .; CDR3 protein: CASSPLSGGKTYNEQFF; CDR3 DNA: TGCGCCAGCAGCCCATTAAGTGGCGGGAAAACCTACAATGAGCAGTTCTTC
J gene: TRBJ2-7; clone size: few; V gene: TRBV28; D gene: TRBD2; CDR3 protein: CASGLAGGSRYEQYF; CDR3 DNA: TGTGCCAGCGGACTAGCGGGAGGGTCTCGGTACGAGCAGTACTTC
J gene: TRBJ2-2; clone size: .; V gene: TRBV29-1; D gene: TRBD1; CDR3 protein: CSVELVSGERGQTGELFF; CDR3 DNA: TGCAGCGTTGAATTGGTGTCCGGGGAGAGGGGGCAAACCGGGGAGCTGTTTTTT
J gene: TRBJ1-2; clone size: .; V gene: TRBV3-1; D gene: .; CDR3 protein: CASSPAGVGYTF; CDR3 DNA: TGTGCCAGCAGCCCGGCCGGGGTCGGCTACACCTTC
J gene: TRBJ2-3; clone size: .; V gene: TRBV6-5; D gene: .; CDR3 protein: CATSPGTDTQYF; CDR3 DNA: TGTGCCACCAGCCCAGGCACAGATACGCAGTATTTT
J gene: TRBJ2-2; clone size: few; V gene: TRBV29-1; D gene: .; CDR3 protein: CSVVTDNTGELFF; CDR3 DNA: TGCAGCGTTGTCACAGACAACACCGGGGAGCTGTTTTTT
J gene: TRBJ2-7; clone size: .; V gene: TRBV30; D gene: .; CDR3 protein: CAWSPPVSYEQYF; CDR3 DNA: TGTGCCTGGAGTCCGCCAGTCTCCTACGAGCAGTACTTC
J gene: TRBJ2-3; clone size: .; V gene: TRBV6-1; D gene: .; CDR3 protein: CASSAGIFTDTQNF; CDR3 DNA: TGTGCCAGCAGCGCCGGGATATTCACAGATACGCAGAATTTT
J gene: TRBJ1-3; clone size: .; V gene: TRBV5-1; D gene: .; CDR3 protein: CASSLAGTGRGNIIYF; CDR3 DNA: TGCGCCAGCAGCTTGGCTGGGACCGGACGGGGAAACATCATATATTTT
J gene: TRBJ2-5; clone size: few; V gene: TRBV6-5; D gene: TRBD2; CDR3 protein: CASSYSGTALPKYF; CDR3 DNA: TGTGCCAGCAGTTACAGCGGGACGGCCCTTCCGAAATACTTC
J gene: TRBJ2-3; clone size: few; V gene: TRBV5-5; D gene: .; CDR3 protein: CASSFQGYNADTQYF; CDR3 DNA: TGTGCCAGCAGCTTCCAGGGGTATAACGCAGATACGCAGTATTTT
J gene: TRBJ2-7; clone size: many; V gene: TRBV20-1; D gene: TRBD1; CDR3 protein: CSASTRTGGFYEQYF; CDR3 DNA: TGCAGTGCTAGTACCCGGACAGGGGGATTCTACGAGCAGTACTTC
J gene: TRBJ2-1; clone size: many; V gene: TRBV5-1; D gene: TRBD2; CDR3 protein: CASSLASGSQNEQFF; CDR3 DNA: TGCGCCAGCAGCTTGGCCAGCGGGAGTCAAAATGAGCAGTTCTTC
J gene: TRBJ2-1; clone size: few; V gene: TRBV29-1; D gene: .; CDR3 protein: CSVEWGSSSYNEQFF; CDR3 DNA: TGCAGCGTTGAATGGGGTTCGAGCTCCTACAATGAGCAGTTCTTC
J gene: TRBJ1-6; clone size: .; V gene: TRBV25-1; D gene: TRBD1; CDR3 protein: CASSTGTGHSPLHF; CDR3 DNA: TGTGCCAGCAGTACCGGGACAGGGCATTCACCCCTCCACTTT
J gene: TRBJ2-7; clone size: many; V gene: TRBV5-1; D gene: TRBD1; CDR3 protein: CASSLDSGGSYEQYF; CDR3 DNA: TGCGCCAGCAGCTTGGATTCAGGGGGCTCCTACGAGCAGTACTTC